Following are 16 T cell receptor beta chains from one sample sequenced in a study of regulatory T cells in long-lasting Graves disease. Through Arm-PCR of CDR3 regions and iRepertoire HTBI primers, TCR beta libraries were built. TCRdb reanalysed the multiplex PCR reads using MiXCR and keeps one entry per CDR3 protein. The data show 350,000 to 500,000 distinct CDR3 sequences, 21% seen once. The time point here: persistent/refractory GD, antithyroid drugs over 5 years with positive TRAb. PBMCs provided the RNA from which the TCR library was made. The specimen comprised peripheral blood mononuclear cells (PBMCs), sampled when the disease was refractory, from a patient treated with antithyroid drugs. The receptors were sampled from a female donor with Graves disease.

This clonotype came up many times. The chain joins TRBV28 to TRBJ2-6; D might be TRBD1 or TRBD2, each matching 6 bases. V was cut by 8 bases and J by 0 bases, with 14 bases left in between. CDR3 length: 16 residues. The germline CDR1 and CDR2 sequences are MDHEN and SYDVKM. CDR3 DNA sequence: TGTGCCAGCTCGGGGGCAGGGGTCTCTGGGGCCAACGTCCTGACTTTC. Its protein product is CASSGAGVSGANVLTF.

This clonotype was found a few times. This sequence joins TRBV5-1 and TRBJ2-7; TRBD1 matches 8 bases. The V segment lost 3 bases and the J segment 1 base; nucleotides outside the gene matches: 6. The CDR3 is 15 residues long. Germline V lookup: CDR1 SGHRS, CDR2 YFSETQ. Here the CDR3 reads CASSSETGGSYEQYF. The CDR3 DNA is TGCGCCAGCAGCTCGGAAACAGGGGGTTCCTACGAGCAGTACTTC.

The sample holds a few counts of this clonotype. The chain employs TRBV5-1 and TRBJ2-1; D remains ambiguous. Deletions cut 5 bases from V and 5 bases from J, with 17 bases between. The germline V gene has CDR1 SGHRS and CDR2 YFSETQ. The CDR3 is 15 amino acids. The CDR3 here is CASRSTFSGNNEQFF. The CDR3 DNA reads as TGCGCCAGCAGAAGCACTTTTTCGGGTAACAATGAGCAGTTCTTC. The entire variable domain, with the rest obtained from reference TRBV5-1 and TRBJ2-1, is as follows: KAGVTQTPRYLIKTRGQQVTLSCSPISGHRSVSWYQQTPGQGLQFLFEYFSETQRNKGNFPGRFSGRQFSNSRSEMNVSTLELGDSALYLCASRSTFSGNNEQFFGPGTRLTVL.

This clonotype appeared a few times. A read error is possible here, since a much larger clone lies one base away. The chain couples TRBV15 to TRBJ2-2; D remains ambiguous. Germline loops: CDR1 LNHNV, CDR2 YYDKDF (reference sequence). The CDR3 extends over 16 amino acids. The CDR3 is CATNRERIGVAGELFF. The CDR3 DNA sequence: TGTGCCACCAACAGAGAGAGGATCGGTGTGGCCGGGGAGCTGTTTTTT.

The sample holds many counts of this clonotype. J is TRBJ2-7 and V is TRBV11-2, with 7 bases lining up with TRBD1. V trimming: 5 bases; J trimming: 3 bases; junction bases outside the gene matches: 4. CDR3 length: 13 residues. Germline V lookup: CDR1 SGHAT, CDR2 FQNNGV. CDR3 in amino acids: CASSRGQFYEQYF. Here the CDR3 DNA reads TGTGCCAGCAGCCGGGGACAGTTCTACGAGCAGTACTTC.

Comment on this clonotype: A read error may produce the germline difference seen at one junction end. The rearrangement uses TRBV7-9 and TRBJ2-2; weak D call: TRBD2 (5 bases). Per germline, CDR1 SEHNR and CDR2 FQNEAQ (reference sequence). This CDR3 has 14 residues. Written as DNA, the CDR3 is TGTGCCGGCAGCTTAAATGAGCGGCCCGGGGAGCTGTTTTTT. The encoded protein is CAGSLNERPGELFF.

This clonotype showed up just a few times. This sequence joins TRBV7-9 and TRBJ2-3; TRBD1 agrees at 7 bases. Germline CDR1 is SEHNR and CDR2 is FQNEAQ (reference sequence). The CDR3 consists of 14 residues. Trimming at V came to 7 bases and at J to 5 bases, leaving 9 bases not matched to a gene. The CDR3 here is CASTSGGVRDTQYF. In DNA, the CDR3 is TGTGCCAGCACGTCAGGGGGAGTGAGAGATACGCAGTATTTT.

This clonotype showed up just a few times. The chain's CDR3 is CASRETNYYGYTF. CDR3 bases: TGTGCCAGTAGGGAGACGAATTACTATGGCTACACCTTC. J is TRBJ1-2 and V is TRBV19, with unresolved D. This CDR3 is built from 13 residues. Germline-derived CDR1 and CDR2 are LNHDA and SQIVND (reference sequence). Trimming stripped 6 bases from V and 3 bases from J, with 11 bases between.

The chain uses TRBV7-9 and TRBJ1-4, with TRBD1 matching over 10 bases. V shed 1 base, J shed 8 bases, and the junction held 16 bases outside the gene matches. CDR1 is SEHNR, CDR2 FQNEAQ, per germline (reference sequence). CDR3 size: 19 residues. The CDR3 protein is CASSLGLGQGPPRGEKLFF. DNA for the CDR3: TGTGCCAGCAGCTTAGGATTGGGACAGGGGCCTCCCAGGGGAGAAAAACTGTTTTTT. The variable domain in full, completed from reference TRBV7-9 and TRBJ1-4, reads DTGVSQNPRHKITKRGQNVTFRCDPISEHNRLYWYRQTLGQGPEFLTYFQNEAQLEKSRLLSDRFSAERPKGSFSTLEIQRTEQGDSAMYLCASSLGLGQGPPRGEKLFFGSGTQLSVL.

This clonotype was found many times. The chain couples TRBV27 to TRBJ2-7; D possibly corresponds to TRBD1 (6 bases). CDR3 length equals 14 residues. CDR1 and CDR2 from the germline V gene are MNHEY and SMNVEV (reference sequence). V lost 2 bases, J lost 4 bases, and 12 bases lay in between. This CDR3 is CASSLRGTLYEQYF. The DNA of the CDR3 is TGTGCCAGCAGTTTAAGGGGGACACTATACGAGCAGTACTTC.

This clonotype was counted only a few times. The CDR3 loop is CASRQGQSTDTQYF. The CDR3 nucleotides read TGTGCCAGCAGGCAGGGACAGAGCACAGATACGCAGTATTTT. The V and J genes are TRBV12-3 or TRBV12-4 and TRBJ2-3; 7 bases agree with TRBD1. The CDR3 runs 14 residues. Trimming took 6 bases from V and 0 from J; bases not matched to a gene: 3.

This clonotype occurred many times. This chain connects TRBV12-3 or TRBV12-4 to TRBJ1-5; D unresolved. V dropped 7 bases and J dropped 2 bases, with 18 bases sitting between them. The CDR3 has 16 residues. The CDR3 DNA reads TGTGCCAGCAACAAGGGAACGAGTCCCGGCAATCAGCCCCAGCATTTT. Amino acid sequence: CASNKGTSPGNQPQHF.

The chain carries TRBV20-1 and TRBJ2-1, with TRBD2 identical over 8 bases. The CDR3 loop spans 14 amino acids. Germline CDR1 DFQATT, CDR2 SNEGSKA (reference sequence). Unmatched junction bases numbered 11, after V lost 3 bases and J lost 10 bases. The CDR3: CSASGAGGGGEQFF. In DNA form, the CDR3 reads TGCAGTGCTAGTGGGGCGGGAGGAGGAGGGGAGCAGTTCTTC.

This clonotype was recorded at least ten times. V gene TRBV28 combines with J gene TRBJ1-2; TRBD1 matches 8 bases. With V trimmed by 4 bases and J by 1 base, 11 bases remained unmatched. Germline CDR1 and CDR2: MDHEN and SYDVKM. The CDR3 is made up of 17 amino acids. CDR3 residues: CASSSTRQGPSNYGYTF. The DNA for the CDR3 is TGTGCCAGCAGTTCCACCCGACAGGGGCCTAGTAACTATGGCTACACCTTC.

This clonotype appeared many times. The V gene is TRBV10-3, the J gene TRBJ1-2; D call uncertain. The germline V gene has CDR1 ENHRY and CDR2 SYGVKD. The CDR3 contains 11 residues. V was pared by 1 base and J by 9 bases, with 6 bases between. The CDR3 sequence: CAISELGSYTF. The DNA of the CDR3 is TGTGCCATCAGTGAGTTGGGAAGCTACACCTTC.

The V gene is TRBV12-3 or TRBV12-4, the J gene TRBJ2-7; no definite D call. The ends were cut back, 1 base at V and 6 bases at J, with 7 bases in the middle. There are 12 residues in the CDR3. This CDR3 is CASSLETREQYF. For the CDR3, the DNA is TGTGCCAGCAGTTTAGAAACCCGCGAGCAGTACTTC.